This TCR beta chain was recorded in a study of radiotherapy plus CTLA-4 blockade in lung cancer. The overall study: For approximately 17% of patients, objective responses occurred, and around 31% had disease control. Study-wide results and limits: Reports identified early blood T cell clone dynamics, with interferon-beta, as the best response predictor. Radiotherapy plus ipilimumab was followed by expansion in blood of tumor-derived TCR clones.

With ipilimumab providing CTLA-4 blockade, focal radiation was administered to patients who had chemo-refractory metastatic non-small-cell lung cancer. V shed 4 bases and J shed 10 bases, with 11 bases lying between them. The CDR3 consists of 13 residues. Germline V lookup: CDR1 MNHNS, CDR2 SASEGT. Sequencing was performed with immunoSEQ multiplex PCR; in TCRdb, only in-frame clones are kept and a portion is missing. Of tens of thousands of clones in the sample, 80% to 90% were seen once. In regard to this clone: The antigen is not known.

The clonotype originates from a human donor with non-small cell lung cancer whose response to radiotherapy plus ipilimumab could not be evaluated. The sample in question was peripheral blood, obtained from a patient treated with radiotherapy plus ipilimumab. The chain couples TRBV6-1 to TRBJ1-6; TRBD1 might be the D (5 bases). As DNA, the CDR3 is TGTGCCAGCAGTGGTCCGGGGGGATCACCCCTCCACTTT. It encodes CASSGPGGSPLHF.